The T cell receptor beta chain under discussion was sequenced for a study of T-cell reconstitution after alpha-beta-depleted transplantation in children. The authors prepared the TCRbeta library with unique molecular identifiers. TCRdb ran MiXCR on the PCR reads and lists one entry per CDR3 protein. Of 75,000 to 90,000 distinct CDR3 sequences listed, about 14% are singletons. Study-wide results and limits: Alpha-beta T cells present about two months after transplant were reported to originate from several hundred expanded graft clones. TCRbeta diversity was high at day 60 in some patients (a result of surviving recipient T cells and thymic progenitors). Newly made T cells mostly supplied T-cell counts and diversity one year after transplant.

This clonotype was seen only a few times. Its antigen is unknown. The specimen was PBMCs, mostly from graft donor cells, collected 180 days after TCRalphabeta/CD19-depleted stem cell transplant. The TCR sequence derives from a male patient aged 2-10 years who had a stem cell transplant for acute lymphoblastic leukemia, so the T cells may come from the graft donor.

The CDR3 DNA reads as TGTGCCAGCAGTTCCCGGCCGAGCCCGCAGTATTTT. This sequence encodes CASSSRPSPQYF. The J gene is TRBJ2-3, the V gene TRBV12-3 or TRBV12-4, with no clear D. The V and J ends lost 4 bases and 10 bases respectively, with 12 bases between them. The CDR3 totals 12 residues.